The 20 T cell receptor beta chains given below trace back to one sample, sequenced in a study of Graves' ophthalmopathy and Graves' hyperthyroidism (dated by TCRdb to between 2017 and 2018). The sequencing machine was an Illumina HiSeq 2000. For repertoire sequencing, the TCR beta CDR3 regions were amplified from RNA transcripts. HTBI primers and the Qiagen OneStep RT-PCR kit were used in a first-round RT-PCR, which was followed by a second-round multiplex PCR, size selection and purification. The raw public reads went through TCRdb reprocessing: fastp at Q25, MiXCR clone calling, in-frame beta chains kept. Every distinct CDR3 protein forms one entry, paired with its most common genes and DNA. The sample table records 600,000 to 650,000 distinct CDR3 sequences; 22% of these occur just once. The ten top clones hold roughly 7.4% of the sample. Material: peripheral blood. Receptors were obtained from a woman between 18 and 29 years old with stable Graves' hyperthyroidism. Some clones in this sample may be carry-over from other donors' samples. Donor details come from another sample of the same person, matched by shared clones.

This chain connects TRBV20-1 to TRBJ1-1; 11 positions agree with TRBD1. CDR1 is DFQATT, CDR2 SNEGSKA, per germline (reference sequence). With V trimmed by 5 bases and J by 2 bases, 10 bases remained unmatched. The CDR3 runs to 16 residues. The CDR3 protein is CSAPRTGGAGNTEAFF. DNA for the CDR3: TGCAGTGCTCCCAGGACAGGGGGCGCAGGAAACACTGAAGCTTTCTTT.

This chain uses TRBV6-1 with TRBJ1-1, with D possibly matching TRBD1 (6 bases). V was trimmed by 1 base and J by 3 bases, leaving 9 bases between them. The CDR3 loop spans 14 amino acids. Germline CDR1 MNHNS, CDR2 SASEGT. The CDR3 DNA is TGTGCCAGCAGTGAAGGGGGGCGGGACACTGAAGCTTTCTTT. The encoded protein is CASSEGGRDTEAFF.

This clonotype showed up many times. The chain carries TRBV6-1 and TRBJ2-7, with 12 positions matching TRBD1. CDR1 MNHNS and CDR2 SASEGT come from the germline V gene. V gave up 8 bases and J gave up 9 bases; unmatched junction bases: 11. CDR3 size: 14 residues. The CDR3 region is CASLDGTGGTWQYF. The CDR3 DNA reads TGTGCCAGCCTTGACGGGACAGGGGGCACGTGGCAGTACTTC.

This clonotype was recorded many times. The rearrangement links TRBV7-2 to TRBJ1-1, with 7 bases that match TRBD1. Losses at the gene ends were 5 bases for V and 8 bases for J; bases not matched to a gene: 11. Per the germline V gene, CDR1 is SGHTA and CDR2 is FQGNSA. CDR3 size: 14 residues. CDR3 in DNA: TGTGCCAGCAGCCCCAGACAGGGCCGAAAGGAAGCTTTCTTT. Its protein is CASSPRQGRKEAFF.

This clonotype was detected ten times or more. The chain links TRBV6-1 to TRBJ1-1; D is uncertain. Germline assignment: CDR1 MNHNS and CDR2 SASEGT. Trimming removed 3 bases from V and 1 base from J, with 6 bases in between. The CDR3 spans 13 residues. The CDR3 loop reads CASSESENTEAFF. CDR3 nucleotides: TGTGCCAGCAGTGAGTCGGAGAACACTGAAGCTTTCTTT.

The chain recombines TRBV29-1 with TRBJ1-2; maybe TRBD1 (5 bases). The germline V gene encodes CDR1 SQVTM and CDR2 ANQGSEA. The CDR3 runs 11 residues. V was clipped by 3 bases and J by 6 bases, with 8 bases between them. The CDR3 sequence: CSVDREDGYTF. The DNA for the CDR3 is TGCAGCGTTGACAGGGAAGATGGCTACACCTTC.

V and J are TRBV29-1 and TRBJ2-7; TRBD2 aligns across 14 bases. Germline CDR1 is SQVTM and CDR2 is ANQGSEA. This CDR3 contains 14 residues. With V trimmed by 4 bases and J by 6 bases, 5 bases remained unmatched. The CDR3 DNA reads TGCAGCGTTGCCGGGACTAGCGGGAGTGGCGAGCAGTACTTC. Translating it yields CSVAGTSGSGEQYF.

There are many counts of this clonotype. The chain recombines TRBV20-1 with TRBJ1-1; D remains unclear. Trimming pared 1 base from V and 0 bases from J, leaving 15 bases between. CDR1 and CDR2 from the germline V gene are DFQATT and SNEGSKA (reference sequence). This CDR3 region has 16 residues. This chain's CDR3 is CSARGPEPRLNTEAFF. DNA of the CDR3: TGCAGTGCTAGAGGGCCTGAACCTCGGCTGAACACTGAAGCTTTCTTT.

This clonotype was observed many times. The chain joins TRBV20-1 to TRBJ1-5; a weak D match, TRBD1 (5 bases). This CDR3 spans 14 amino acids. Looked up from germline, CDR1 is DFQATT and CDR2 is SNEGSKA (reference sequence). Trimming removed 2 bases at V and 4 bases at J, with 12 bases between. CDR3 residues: CSARLGQVNQPQHF. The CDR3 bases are TGCAGTGCTAGATTGGGGCAGGTTAATCAGCCCCAGCATTTT.

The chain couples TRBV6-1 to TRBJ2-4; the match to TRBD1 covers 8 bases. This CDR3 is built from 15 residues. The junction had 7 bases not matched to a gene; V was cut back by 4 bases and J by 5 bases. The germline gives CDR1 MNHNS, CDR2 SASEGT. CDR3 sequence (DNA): TGTGCCAGCAGTGGACAGGGGTTGCGGGAAAACATTCAGTACTTC. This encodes CASSGQGLRENIQYF.

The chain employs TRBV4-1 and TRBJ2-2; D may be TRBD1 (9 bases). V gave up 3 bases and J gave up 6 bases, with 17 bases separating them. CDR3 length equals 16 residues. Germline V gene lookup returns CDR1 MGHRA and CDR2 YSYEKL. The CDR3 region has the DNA TGCGCCAGCAGCCACAGACAGGGGGGACTAGCCGGGGAGCTGTTTTTT. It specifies CASSHRQGGLAGELFF.

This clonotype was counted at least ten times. The CDR3 loop is CASSDRSYEQYF. The CDR3 DNA reads as TGTGCCAGCAGCGACAGGTCCTACGAGCAGTACTTC. The chain uses TRBV7-9 and TRBJ2-7; possibly TRBD1 for D (6 bases). Germline CDR1 and CDR2: SEHNR and FQNEAQ (reference sequence). Trimming removed 5 bases from V and 1 base from J, with 6 bases in between. The CDR3 is made up of 12 amino acids.

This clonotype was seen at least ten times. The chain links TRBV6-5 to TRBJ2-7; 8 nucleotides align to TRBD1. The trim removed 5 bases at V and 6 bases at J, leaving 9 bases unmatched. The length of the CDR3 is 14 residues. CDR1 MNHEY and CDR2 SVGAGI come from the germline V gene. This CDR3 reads CASSHRGKGSEQYF. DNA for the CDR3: TGTGCCAGCAGTCACAGGGGGAAAGGGAGCGAGCAGTACTTC.

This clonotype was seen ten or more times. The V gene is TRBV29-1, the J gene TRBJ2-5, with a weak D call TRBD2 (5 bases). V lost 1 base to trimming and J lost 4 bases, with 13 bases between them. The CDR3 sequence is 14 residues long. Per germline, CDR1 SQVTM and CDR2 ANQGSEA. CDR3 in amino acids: CSVEGFRGTETQYF. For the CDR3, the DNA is TGCAGCGTTGAAGGTTTCCGGGGAACAGAGACCCAGTACTTC.

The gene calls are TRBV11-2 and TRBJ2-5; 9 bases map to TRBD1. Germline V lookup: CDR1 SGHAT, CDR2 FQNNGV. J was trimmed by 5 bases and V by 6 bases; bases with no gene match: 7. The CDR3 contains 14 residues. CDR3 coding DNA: TGTGCCAGCAGGCGACAGGGGGTGATGGAGACCCAGTACTTC. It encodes CASRRQGVMETQYF.

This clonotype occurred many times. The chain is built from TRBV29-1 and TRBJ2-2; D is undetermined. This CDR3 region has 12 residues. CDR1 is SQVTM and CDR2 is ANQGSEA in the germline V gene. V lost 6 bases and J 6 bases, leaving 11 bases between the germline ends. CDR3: CSVRMGSGELFF. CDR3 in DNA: TGCAGCGTCCGCATGGGCTCCGGGGAGCTGTTTTTT.

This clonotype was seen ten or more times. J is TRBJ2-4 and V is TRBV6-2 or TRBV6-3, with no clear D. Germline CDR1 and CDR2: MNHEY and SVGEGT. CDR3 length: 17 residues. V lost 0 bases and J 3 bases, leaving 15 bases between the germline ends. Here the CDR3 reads CASSYSNAMGYKNIQYF. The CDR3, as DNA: TGTGCCAGCAGTTACTCGAACGCGATGGGCTACAAAAACATTCAGTACTTC.

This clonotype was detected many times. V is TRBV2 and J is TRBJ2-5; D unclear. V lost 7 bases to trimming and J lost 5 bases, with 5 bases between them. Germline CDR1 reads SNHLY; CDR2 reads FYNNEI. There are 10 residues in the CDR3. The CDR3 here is CASKRETQYF. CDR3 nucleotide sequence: TGTGCCAGCAAGAGGGAGACCCAGTACTTC. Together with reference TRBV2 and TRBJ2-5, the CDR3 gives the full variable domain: EPEVTQTPSHQVTQMGQEVILRCVPISNHLYFYWYRQILGQKVEFLVSFYNNEISEKSEIFDDQFSVERPDGSNFTLKIRSTKLEDSAMYFCASKRETQYFGPGTRLLVL.

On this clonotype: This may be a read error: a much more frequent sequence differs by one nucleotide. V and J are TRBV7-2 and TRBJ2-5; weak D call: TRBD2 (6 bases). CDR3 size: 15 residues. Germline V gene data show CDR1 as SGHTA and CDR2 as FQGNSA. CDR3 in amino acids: CASSLVRESEETKYF. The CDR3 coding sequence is TGTGCCAGCAGCTTAGTGCGGGAATCAGAAGAGACCAAGTACTTC.

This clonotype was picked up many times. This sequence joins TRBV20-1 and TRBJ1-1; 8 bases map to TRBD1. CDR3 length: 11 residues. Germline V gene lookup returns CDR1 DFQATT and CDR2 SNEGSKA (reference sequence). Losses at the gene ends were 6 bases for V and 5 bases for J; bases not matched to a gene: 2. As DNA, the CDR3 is TGCAGTGCGCGGACAGGGACTGAAGCTTTCTTT. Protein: CSARTGTEAFF.